A single T cell receptor beta chain is shown here with its context. Per the authors' pipeline: Reference gene primer amplification yielded estimated nucleated cell counts. Libraries were prepared by immunoSEQ multiplex PCR; TCRdb keeps only in-frame clonotypes and omits some of them. The DNA gave D and trimming, while V, J and clone size come from that table. Among 200,000 to 300,000 clones listed, 75% to 90% were seen once. This specimen belongs to a study of blood T cell repertoires in COVID-19. At the level of the study: The samples span acute and convalescent COVID-19 from the United States, Italy and Spain. From T cells, B-cell-depleted T cells, or PBMCs came the material, which was cDNA or gDNA.

The V gene end was trimmed by 6 bases and the J gene end by 3 bases; junction bases not matched to a gene: 8. This CDR3 spans 15 amino acids. The sequenced sample consisted of peripheral blood. The J gene is TRBJ1-1, the V gene TRBV23-1, with 9 bases lining up with TRBD1. TRBV23-1 is an open reading frame whose function is uncertain. The receptor was isolated from a human donor in a cohort sampled during active COVID-19. The chain's CDR3 is CASSLGQGTHTEAFF. The CDR3 DNA sequence: TGCGCCAGCAGCCTAGGACAGGGGACGCACACTGAAGCTTTCTTT.